This is a list of T cell receptor beta chains from one sample in a study of cytomegalovirus exposure and HLA in healthy donors. This table comes from immunoSEQ multiplex PCR, and its TCRdb copy is limited to in-frame clones, with some not included. Here the sample spans 85,000 to 100,000 clones, around 77% being singletons. The source material was PBMCs. All receptors come from a man aged 40-55 years in good health and CMV-seronegative. Both conserved end residues are part of each CDR3. D genes are given only for firm matches.

CDR3 length: 16
J gene: TRBJ1-3
V gene: TRBV11-2
D gene: .
CDR3 protein: CASSLVRSGLGNTIYF

CDR3 length: 16
J gene: TRBJ1-5
V gene: TRBV28
D gene: .
CDR3 protein: CASSLTAALSNQPQHF

CDR3 length: 13
J gene: TRBJ2-2
V gene: TRBV6-1
D gene: .
CDR3 protein: CASIARDTGELFF

CDR3 length: 14
J gene: TRBJ2-2
V gene: TRBV6-5
D gene: TRBD2
CDR3 protein: CASSIAGVTGELFF

CDR3 length: 17
J gene: TRBJ1-3
V gene: TRBV4-1
D gene: .
CDR3 protein: CASSQDLGQFSGNTIYF

CDR3 length: 15
J gene: TRBJ2-7
V gene: TRBV15
D gene: TRBD1
CDR3 protein: CATSRVGTDSYEQYF

CDR3 length: 15
J gene: TRBJ2-7
V gene: TRBV28
D gene: .
CDR3 protein: CATTGWGPAPYEQYF

CDR3 length: 15
J gene: TRBJ1-1
V gene: TRBV9
D gene: .
CDR3 protein: CASSVRPEGAAEAFF

CDR3 length: 14
J gene: TRBJ1-5
V gene: TRBV15
D gene: .
CDR3 protein: CATSRDPGQGPQHF

CDR3 length: 15
J gene: TRBJ1-5
V gene: TRBV6-4
D gene: .
CDR3 protein: CASSPHAGGATPQHF

CDR3 length: 14
J gene: TRBJ2-1
V gene: TRBV5-6
D gene: TRBD2
CDR3 protein: CASSPSGRKNEQFF

CDR3 length: 14
J gene: TRBJ2-1
V gene: TRBV5-1
D gene: .
CDR3 protein: CASSWGASKNEQFF

CDR3 length: 12
J gene: TRBJ2-6
V gene: TRBV6-1
D gene: .
CDR3 protein: CAIGTSASVLTF

CDR3 length: 14
J gene: TRBJ1-1
V gene: TRBV7-9
D gene: .
CDR3 protein: CASSLVSVRTEAFF

CDR3 length: 15
J gene: TRBJ2-7
V gene: TRBV5-1
D gene: TRBD1
CDR3 protein: CASSQGSQGPYEQYF

CDR3 length: 15
J gene: TRBJ1-1
V gene: TRBV13
D gene: .
CDR3 protein: CASSSIGSRGTEAFF

CDR3 length: 14
J gene: TRBJ2-7
V gene: TRBV15
D gene: .
CDR3 protein: CATSRAQLSYEQYF

CDR3 length: 15
J gene: TRBJ2-7
V gene: TRBV7-6
D gene: .
CDR3 protein: CASSLVRGSSYEQYF

CDR3 length: 13
J gene: .
V gene: TRBV29-1
D gene: .
CDR3 protein: CSVRTPAPYEQYF